Reported below is one TCR beta chain. This sample is part of a study of cytomegalovirus exposure and HLA in healthy donors. About the study: For the approximately 400 genotyped donors, approximately 83% fell within the Caucasian-associated ancestry cluster.

PCR involved 60 Vbeta and 13 Jbeta primers. Assay used: immunoSEQ multiplex PCR; TCRdb lists only in-frame clones, some missing. The sample comprises approximately 250,000 clones, around four fifths of which are singletons, and under 0.6% rests with the top ten. The source is a boy aged 5-17 years in good health and CMV-seronegative. The sequencing input was PBMCs.

This CDR3 is CASSGEANTEAFF. The CDR3 DNA sequence: TGTGCCAGCAGTGGGGAGGCCAACACTGAAGCTTTCTTT. This chain links TRBV6-4 with TRBJ1-1, with D unresolved. Between the trimmed V and J ends, which lost 4 bases and 2 bases, there was a span of 8 bases. The CDR3 contains 13 residues. Germline values: CDR1 MRHNA, CDR2 SNTAGT.